This record looks at one TCR beta chain sequence and its context. The sample belongs to a study of T cells after posttransplantation cyclophosphamide. Per the germline V gene, CDR1 is SGHDN and CDR2 is FVKESK. V gave up 1 base and J gave up 4 bases, with 16 bases separating them. This CDR3 has 16 amino acids. Using immunoSEQ multiplex PCR, the repertoire was profiled, and TCRdb retains in-frame clones only, with some absent. The sample has tens of thousands of clones, around 84% seen once. This TCR derives from a man aged 25-45 years with a blood cancer, CMV-positive, and with a related stem cell donor. The sample was PBMCs. The genes are TRBV14 and TRBJ2-5, with a tentative D call TRBD2 (6 bases). This CDR3 reads CASSQAFRAAGETQYF. The CDR3 DNA follows: TGTGCCAGCAGCCAAGCCTTCAGGGCAGCGGGAGAGACCCAGTACTTC.